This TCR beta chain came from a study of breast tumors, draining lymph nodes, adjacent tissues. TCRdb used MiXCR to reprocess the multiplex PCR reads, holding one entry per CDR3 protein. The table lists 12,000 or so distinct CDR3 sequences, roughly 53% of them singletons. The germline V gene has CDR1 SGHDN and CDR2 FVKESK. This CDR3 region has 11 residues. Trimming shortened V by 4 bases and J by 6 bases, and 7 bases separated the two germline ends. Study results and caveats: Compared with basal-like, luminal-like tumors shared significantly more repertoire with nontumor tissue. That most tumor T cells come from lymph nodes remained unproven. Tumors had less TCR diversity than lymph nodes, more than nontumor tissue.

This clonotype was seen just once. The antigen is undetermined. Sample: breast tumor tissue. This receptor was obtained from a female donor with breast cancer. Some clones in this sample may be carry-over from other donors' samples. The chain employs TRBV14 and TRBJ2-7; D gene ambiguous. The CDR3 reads CASSRISEQYF. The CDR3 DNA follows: TGTGCCAGCAGCCGCATAAGCGAGCAGTACTTC.